This is a list of T cell receptor beta chains from one sample in a study of T-cell memory formation after mild COVID-19. Via MiXCR, TCRdb re-called the 5' RACE reads, giving one row per CDR3 protein. The table records approximately 400,000 distinct CDR3 sequences, roughly a quarter of them present only once. The sequencing sample was made of PBMCs or a T cell subset sorted from them (not recorded which). The receptors originated from an adult woman who had mild COVID-19 (a few samples of this study predate the infection). Cell type and time point are not known. Both conserved end residues are part of each CDR3. A D gene is named only where the DNA matches it firmly. The listing skips clone size in some rows; elsewhere it reads once, few, many or a size class.

abundance	v_gene	j_gene	d_gene	CDR3aa	CDR3nt
NA	TRBV7-7	TRBJ2-5	NA	CASSFSSAGGQTQYF	TGTGCCAGCAGCTTCTCCTCGGCCGGGGGTCAGACCCAGTACTTC
NA	TRBV21-1	TRBJ1-1	NA	CASSKGGSAVVDTEAFF	TGTGCCAGCAGCAAAGGTGGATCGGCAGTTGTGGACACTGAAGCTTTCTTT
NA	TRBV12-3/TRBV12-4	TRBJ2-3	NA	CASSPDSFSTDTQYF	TGTGCCAGCAGCCCGGACAGTTTTAGCACAGATACGCAGTATTTT
NA	TRBV25-1	TRBJ1-5	NA	CASSESASNQPQHF	TGTGCCAGCAGTGAATCGGCTAGCAATCAGCCCCAGCATTTT
few	TRBV6-5	TRBJ2-7	TRBD2	CASSFGVAGGVEQYF	TGTGCCAGCAGTTTCGGGGTAGCGGGGGGTGTCGAGCAGTACTTC
few	TRBV27	TRBJ1-2	NA	CASNDHLGGYTF	TGTGCCAGCAACGATCACTTAGGGGGCTACACCTTC
NA	TRBV6-2/TRBV6-3	TRBJ1-2	NA	CATSVQWYGYTF	TGTGCCACCTCGGTACAGTGGTATGGCTACACCTTC
few	TRBV15	TRBJ2-7	TRBD1	CATSPGGSYEQYF	TGTGCCACCAGCCCAGGGGGCTCCTACGAGCAGTACTTC
NA	TRBV12-3/TRBV12-4	TRBJ1-1	TRBD1	CASRRGQMNTEAFF	TGTGCCAGCAGACGGGGACAGATGAACACTGAAGCTTTCTTT
NA	TRBV11-3	TRBJ2-1	NA	CASSLNTNEQFF	TGTGCCAGCAGCTTAAATACAAATGAGCAGTTCTTC
few	TRBV10-3	TRBJ2-7	NA	CAISSRGGYEQYF	TGTGCCATCAGCTCCCGGGGTGGCTACGAGCAGTACTTC
NA	TRBV7-9	TRBJ1-2	TRBD1	CASSLLFLGGTGRGYGYTF	TGTGCCAGCAGCTTACTGTTCCTGGGGGGGACAGGGCGAGGCTATGGCTACACCTTC
NA	TRBV9	TRBJ2-7	NA	CASSVGSTVGDEQYF	TGTGCCAGCAGCGTAGGATCGACAGTAGGGGACGAGCAGTACTTC
NA	TRBV6-5	TRBJ1-2	NA	CASSYKAFYGYTF	TGTGCCAGCAGCTATAAAGCGTTCTATGGCTACACCTTC
NA	TRBV24-1	TRBJ2-7	NA	CATSDPTSSEQYF	TGTGCCACCAGTGATCCTACTTCATCAGAACAGTACTTC
many	TRBV7-6	TRBJ1-5	NA	CASSAGSPNQPQHF	TGTGCCAGCAGCGCAGGGTCCCCCAATCAGCCCCAGCATTTT
few	TRBV10-3	TRBJ1-5	TRBD1	CAISESALAGGGNQPQHF	TGTGCCATCAGTGAGTCGGCCCTGGCAGGGGGCGGAAATCAGCCCCAGCATTTT
few	TRBV12-3/TRBV12-4	TRBJ1-2	TRBD1	CASDRGWGNYGYTF	TGTGCCAGCGACAGGGGTTGGGGAAACTATGGCTACACCTTC
few	TRBV3-1	TRBJ1-1	NA	CASSGTRTTEAFF	TGTGCCAGCAGCGGAACTCGGACCACTGAAGCTTTCTTT
few	TRBV5-1	TRBJ1-1	NA	CASSLDRLSGYTEAFF	TGCGCCAGCAGCTTGGATCGCCTGTCTGGATACACTGAAGCTTTCTTT
NA	TRBV6-5	TRBJ1-1	NA	CASSYDPRGSEAFF	TGTGCCAGCAGTTACGACCCCAGGGGTTCCGAAGCTTTCTTT
many	TRBV7-2	TRBJ2-7	NA	CASSSAYEQYF	TGTGCCAGCAGCTCAGCCTACGAGCAGTACTTC
NA	TRBV7-8	TRBJ2-1	NA	CASSSRANNEQFF	TGTGCCAGCAGCTCCAGGGCCAACAATGAGCAGTTCTTC
NA	TRBV18	TRBJ2-5	NA	CASSPRGKTQYF	TGTGCCAGCTCACCACGCGGGAAAACCCAGTACTTC
NA	TRBV7-3	TRBJ2-3	NA	CASSLNRSPGDTQYF	TGTGCCAGCAGCTTAAACCGTTCCCCTGGAGATACGCAGTATTTT
few	TRBV20-1	TRBJ2-1	NA	CSAARESGPLYNEQFF	TGCAGTGCTGCCAGGGAGAGCGGTCCCCTCTACAATGAGCAGTTCTTC
few	TRBV6-6	TRBJ1-1	NA	CASTRGNTEAFF	TGTGCCAGTACCAGGGGGAACACTGAAGCTTTCTTT
few	TRBV24-1	TRBJ2-1	NA	CATTRGTEQFF	TGTGCCACCACGAGGGGTACTGAGCAGTTCTTC
few	TRBV10-3	TRBJ2-3	NA	CAISERTLTDTDTQYF	TGTGCCATCAGTGAAAGGACGCTGACAGACACAGATACGCAGTATTTT
NA	TRBV20-1	TRBJ2-1	NA	CSARDRRESNEQFF	TGCAGTGCTAGAGATCGCCGGGAGTCCAATGAGCAGTTCTTC
few	TRBV5-5	TRBJ1-2	NA	CASSFIRDGYGYTF	TGTGCCAGCAGTTTTATAAGGGACGGCTATGGCTACACCTTC
NA	TRBV15	TRBJ2-3	NA	CATRGGETDTKYF	TGTGCCACCAGGGGCGGGGAGACAGATACGAAGTATTTT
NA	TRBV24-1	TRBJ2-5	NA	CATSDSTYLETQYF	TGTGCCACCAGTGATTCTACCTACCTAGAGACCCAGTACTTC
NA	TRBV5-1	TRBJ2-7	NA	CASSFIQTSYEQYF	TGCGCCAGCAGCTTCATACAGACCTCCTACGAGCAGTACTTC
NA	TRBV6-4	TRBJ2-7	NA	CASTTGRLNEQYF	TGTGCCAGCACCACAGGGAGGCTGAACGAGCAGTACTTC
few	TRBV12-3/TRBV12-4	TRBJ2-7	NA	CASSSQTDYEQYF	TGTGCCAGCAGCAGCCAGACAGACTACGAGCAGTACTTC
few	TRBV7-9	TRBJ2-5	NA	CASSSTMAGFRETQYF	TGTGCCAGCAGCTCGACAATGGCGGGATTCAGAGAGACCCAGTACTTC
few	TRBV15	TRBJ1-1	NA	CATSDGQDWDTEAFF	TGTGCCACAAGCGATGGGCAGGATTGGGACACTGAAGCTTTCTTT
once	TRBV29-1	TRBJ2-7	TRBD2	CSVGSSGMLGEQYF	TGCAGCGTGGGGTCTAGCGGGATGTTAGGAGAGCAGTACTTC
many	TRBV27	TRBJ2-1	NA	CASSRTGRMFF	TGTGCCAGCAGTCGAACAGGGCGGATGTTCTTC
NA	TRBV6-2/TRBV6-3	TRBJ1-1	NA	CASSLTLSNTEAFF	TGTGCCAGCAGCCTCACCCTCTCGAACACTGAAGCTTTCTTT
NA	TRBV4-2	TRBJ2-3	NA	CASSRQGMGTDTQYF	TGTGCCAGCAGCCGGCAGGGGATGGGAACAGATACGCAGTATTTT
NA	TRBV5-1	TRBJ2-7	TRBD1	CASSDRVSYEQYF	TGCGCCAGCAGCGACAGGGTTTCATACGAGCAGTACTTC
few	TRBV19	TRBJ2-1	NA	CASRGWGNEQFF	TGTGCCAGTAGGGGCTGGGGAAATGAGCAGTTCTTC
few	TRBV20-1	TRBJ1-1	TRBD1	CSAATGGLTEAFF	TGCAGTGCGGCCACAGGGGGCCTAACTGAAGCTTTCTTT
NA	TRBV19	TRBJ1-2	TRBD1	CASLRQGVEGYTF	TGTGCCAGCCTGAGACAGGGGGTGGAAGGCTACACCTTC
NA	TRBV20-1	TRBJ2-3	TRBD1	CSASTNRGSTDTQYF	TGCAGTGCTAGCACGAACAGGGGTAGCACAGATACGCAGTATTTT
few	TRBV6-6	TRBJ2-2	NA	CAVSGAGGELFF	TGTGCCGTCTCAGGTGCAGGCGGGGAGCTGTTTTTT
few	TRBV6-4	TRBJ1-4	TRBD1	CASSATRDSATNEKLFF	TGTGCCAGCAGTGCCACACGGGACAGTGCAACTAATGAAAAACTGTTTTTT
few	TRBV5-1	TRBJ2-7	NA	CASSLYSDYEQYF	TGCGCCAGCAGCTTGTACAGCGACTACGAGCAGTACTTC
many	TRBV7-3	TRBJ2-3	TRBD2	CASSPMDGGRGTDTQYF	TGTGCCAGCAGCCCCATGGACGGCGGGAGGGGGACAGATACGCAGTATTTT
few	TRBV12-3/TRBV12-4	TRBJ2-1	NA	CASSFPSGGWPGYNEQFF	TGTGCCAGCAGTTTCCCCAGCGGAGGATGGCCGGGTTACAATGAGCAGTTCTTC
few	TRBV5-6	TRBJ2-7	NA	CASSPRYVSEQYF	TGTGCCAGCAGCCCCCGTTATGTCTCCGAGCAGTACTTC
NA	TRBV4-1	TRBJ2-7	TRBD1	CASSQDPGQVWGEQYF	TGCGCCAGCAGCCAAGATCCAGGACAGGTCTGGGGAGAGCAGTACTTC
few	TRBV7-3	TRBJ2-1	NA	CASRATGTPVDEQFF	TGTGCCAGCAGGGCTACCGGGACTCCCGTCGATGAGCAGTTCTTC